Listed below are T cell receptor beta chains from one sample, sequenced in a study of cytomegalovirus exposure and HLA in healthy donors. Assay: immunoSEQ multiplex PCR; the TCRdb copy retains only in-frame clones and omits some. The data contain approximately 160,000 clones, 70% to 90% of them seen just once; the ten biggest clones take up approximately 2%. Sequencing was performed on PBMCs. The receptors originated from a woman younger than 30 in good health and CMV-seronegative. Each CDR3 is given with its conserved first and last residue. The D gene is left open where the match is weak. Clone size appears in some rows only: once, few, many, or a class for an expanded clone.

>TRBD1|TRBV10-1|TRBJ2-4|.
CASSDNRGNIQYF
TGCGCCAGCAGTGATAACAGGGGGAACATTCAGTACTTC
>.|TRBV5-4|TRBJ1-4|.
CASSPEGGVATNEKLFF
TGTGCCAGCAGCCCTGAAGGGGGGGTTGCAACTAATGAAAAACTGTTTTTT
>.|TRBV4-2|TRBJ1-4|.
CASQLAPEAEKLFF
TGTGCCAGCCAACTGGCACCCGAGGCCGAAAAACTGTTTTTT
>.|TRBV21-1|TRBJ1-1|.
CARPREAFF
TGTGCCCGCCCTAGAGAAGCTTTCTTT
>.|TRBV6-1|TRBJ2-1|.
CASTLGRGSRLQQFF
TGTGCCAGCACCCTAGGTCGAGGTAGCCGACTGCAGCAGTTCTTC
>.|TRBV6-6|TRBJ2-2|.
CASSADETGELFF
TGTGCCAGCAGTGCGGATGAAACCGGGGAGCTGTTTTTT
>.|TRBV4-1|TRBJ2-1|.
CASSQGGASTHNEQFF
TGCGCCAGCAGCCAAGGTGGGGCCAGTACCCACAATGAGCAGTTCTTC
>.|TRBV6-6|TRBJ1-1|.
CASSYSGANTEAFF
TGTGCCAGCAGTTACTCAGGGGCGAACACTGAAGCTTTCTTT
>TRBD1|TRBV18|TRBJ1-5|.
CASSPGQGAQPQHF
TGTGCCAGCTCACCGGGACAGGGGGCTCAGCCCCAGCATTTT
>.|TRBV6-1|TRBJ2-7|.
CASSDHPGEQYF
TGTGCCAGCAGTGACCACCCGGGCGAGCAGTACTTC
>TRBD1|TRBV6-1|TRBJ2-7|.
CASREDRRTYEQYF
TGTGCCAGCAGAGAGGACAGGAGAACCTACGAGCAGTACTTC
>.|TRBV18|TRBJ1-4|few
CASSLHSNEKLFF
TGTGCCAGCTCACTACACAGTAATGAAAAACTGTTTTTT
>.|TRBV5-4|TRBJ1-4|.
CASRGGGAGKLFF
TGTGCCAGCAGAGGGGGAGGGGCAGGAAAACTGTTTTTT
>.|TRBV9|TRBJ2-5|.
CASSVSTGRQETQYF
TGTGCCAGCAGCGTATCCACCGGGAGACAAGAGACCCAGTACTTC
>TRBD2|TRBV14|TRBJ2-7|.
CASSPLGRGGDYEQYF
TGTGCCAGCAGCCCCTTAGGGCGGGGGGGGGACTACGAGCAGTACTTC
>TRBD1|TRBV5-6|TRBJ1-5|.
CASSLAYRGREDQPQHF
TGTGCCAGCAGCTTGGCTTACAGGGGGCGAGAGGATCAGCCCCAGCATTTT
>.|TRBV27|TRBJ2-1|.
CASSLPPAHYPNNEQFF
TGTGCCAGCAGTTTACCCCCGGCCCACTACCCTAACAATGAGCAGTTCTTC
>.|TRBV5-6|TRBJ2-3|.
CASSLGASVTDTQYF
TGTGCCAGCAGCTTGGGGGCCTCTGTCACAGATACGCAGTATTTT